This T cell receptor (beta chain) was sequenced in a study of Ad26.COV2.S vaccination and SARS-CoV-2 variants (dated by TCRdb to the early 2020s). General notes on the study: Donors in the vaccine arm were drawn from COV1001, a multicentre, randomized, double-blind, placebo-controlled phase I-IIa trial testing Ad26.COV2.S in healthy adults. Dosing of Ad26.COV2.S was intramuscular, at either 5x10^10 or 1x10^11 viral particles, delivered as one shot or as two shots spaced 56 days apart. Sequencing of the TCRbeta repertoire served to evaluate the specificity and breadth of SARS-CoV-2-reactive T cell receptors following Ad26.COV2.S vaccination. A total of roughly 30 samples were included in the TCR-sequenced set, comprising roughly 20 Ad26.COV2.S vaccine recipients, 5 placebo recipients and 8 SARS-CoV-2 convalescent individuals. Trial participants were randomized into five groups of five, in which low-dose or high-dose Ad26.COV2.S was given once or twice, or placebo was given on both occasions. Blinding of investigators to trial group allocation was maintained during experiments and outcome assessment. What the study reported, not specific to this receptor: Substantial breadth of spike-specific CD8+ and CD4+ T cell responses was reported after vaccination. Higher spike-specific TCR breadth was observed in Ad26.COV2.S recipients than in placebo recipients (P = 0.0014). Vaccine and placebo recipients had similar non-spike TCR breadth, a finding consistent with the vaccine containing only spike. The authors noted that total T cell responses may have been underestimated by the TCR breadth and depth analyses. The study lacked the statistical power to compare responses across vaccine doses or regimens.

This clone occurred once. This receptor's antigen is unknown. No base quality values were provided; no much bigger clone lies one nucleotide off. At the junction V is shortened by 0 bases and J by 6 bases, with 14 bases in between. From cysteine to phenylalanine, the CDR3 is 15 amino acids long. The sequence is cut down to CDR3 DNA, 45 bases in frame from base 1. For CDR1 and CDR2, the germline V gene (reference sequence) lists LGHDT and YNNKEL. The immunoSEQ Assay was used to sequence TCRbeta CDR3 regions. After extraction, genomic DNA underwent amplification by bias-controlled multiplex PCR, followed by high-throughput sequencing. Under the source paper's analysis protocol: To quantify the absolute abundance of every unique TCRbeta CDR3 region, sequences were collapsed and filtered. T cell fraction was estimated by normalizing TCRbeta template counts to usable DNA, which was measured by amplifying reference genes present in all nucleated cells. Repertoire TCRs were annotated as SARS-CoV-2-specific by exact matching of V gene, CDR3 amino acid sequence and J gene to a known reactive TCR set. The reference SARS-CoV-2 TCR set was obtained from MIRA and was filtered for enrichment in COVID-19-positive ImmuneCODE repertoires, whereby public or cross-reactive TCRs were removed. Based on the MIRA antigens, annotated TCRs were further analysed at the level of specific ORF or position within ORF. Depth was the summed frequency of annotated unique rearrangements, while breadth was defined as annotated unique rearrangements over total unique productive rearrangements. Two-sided Wilcoxon rank-sum tests were used to compare TCR breadth between groups. In its TCRdb copy, this immuneACCESS table keeps in-frame sequences only and misses some clones. Where compared with another copy, unresolved V genes explain less than half of these, and the others have no known cause. That table supplies the V and J calls and clone size; D and trimming were determined from the DNA. Here the sample has more than 400,000 clones; around 93% occur a single time. About 1.6% of the sample rests with the top ten.

The sample's treatment or condition label, in plain terms: around 19 received Ad26.COV2.S at low or high dose, single or two shots; about 5 received placebo; per-sample allocation not given. For vaccine and placebo recipients, repertoires were sequenced using samples collected on day 63 after the first injection. Cohort 1b enrolled about two dozen adults aged 18-55 years at a single site in Boston, USA, between 29 July and 7 August 2020. Ad26.COV2.S consisted of a replication-incompetent adenovirus type 26 vector by which a prefusion-stabilized SARS-CoV-2 spike protein from the original Wuhan strain was expressed.

The input for sequencing was peripheral blood, taken in a trial of Ad26.COV2.S vaccine versus placebo. The receptor comes from a person between 18 and 65 years old who received the Ad26.COV2.S COVID-19 vaccine or a placebo. The V and J segments used are TRBV3-1 (or the pseudogene TRBV3-2) and TRBJ2-5, with a weak D call of TRBD1 (6 bases match). The base sequence is TGTGCCAGCAGCCAAGAAACAGGGATCATTAAGACCCAGTACTTC. It codes for CASSQETGIIKTQYF.